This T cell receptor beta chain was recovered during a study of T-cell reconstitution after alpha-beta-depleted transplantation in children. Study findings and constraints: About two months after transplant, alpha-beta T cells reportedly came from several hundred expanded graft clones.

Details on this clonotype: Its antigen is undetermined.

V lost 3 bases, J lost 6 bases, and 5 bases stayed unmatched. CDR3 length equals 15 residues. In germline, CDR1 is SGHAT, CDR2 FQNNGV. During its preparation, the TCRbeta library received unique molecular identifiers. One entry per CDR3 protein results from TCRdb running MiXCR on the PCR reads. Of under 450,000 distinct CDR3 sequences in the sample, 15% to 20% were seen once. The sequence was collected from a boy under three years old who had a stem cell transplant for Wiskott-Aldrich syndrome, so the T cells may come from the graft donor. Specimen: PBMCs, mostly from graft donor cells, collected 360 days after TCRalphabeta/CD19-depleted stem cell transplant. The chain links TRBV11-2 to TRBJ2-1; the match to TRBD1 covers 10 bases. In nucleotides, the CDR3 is TGTGCCAGCAGCTTTGGGGGACAGGGGCGCAATGAGCAGTTCTTC. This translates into CASSFGGQGRNEQFF.